This paragraph reports one TCR beta chain. This record belongs to a study of blood T cell repertoires in COVID-19. As originally analysed: Counts of nucleated cells, estimated from reference gene primer amplification, were obtained. Some clones are missing from TCRdb's copy, which holds only in-frame ones; the method was immunoSEQ multiplex PCR. Clone size and the V and J calls come from that table; the DNA yielded D and trimming. The sample records 20,000 to 30,000 clones, roughly 89% being singletons. Sample: peripheral blood. This clonotype was obtained from a man aged 70 or older with acute or convalescent COVID-19.

This CDR3 reads CASSQSGPLNYNEQFF. Here the CDR3 DNA reads TGCGCCAGCAGCCAAAGCGGGCCTCTCAACTACAATGAGCAGTTCTTC. V gene TRBV4-3 combines with J gene TRBJ2-1, with D maybe TRBD2 (6 bases). Germline loops: CDR1 LGHNA, CDR2 YSLEER. Trimming removed 2 bases from V and 3 bases from J, with 14 bases in between. The CDR3 has 16 amino acids.